This T cell receptor (beta chain) was sequenced during a study of cytomegalovirus exposure and HLA in healthy donors. Study-wide findings and caveats: Previous analysis showed most TCR beta V segments were productive about 90% or about 30% of the time. In vitro checks showed that three CMV-associated chains really do target CMV antigens.

This clone was recorded only once. Its cognate antigen is unknown. PCR primers comprised 60 Vbeta and 13 Jbeta primers. Assay: immunoSEQ multiplex PCR; the TCRdb copy retains only in-frame clones and omits some. The table shows 55,000 to 80,000 clones, with roughly 70% occurring only once. This TCR came from a man between 50 and 59 years old in good health and CMV-seropositive. Sequences were obtained from PBMCs.

The CDR3 DNA is TGTGCCAGCAGTGTGTCTAGCGGGGTCACCGAGCAGTTCTTC. Residues: CASSVSSGVTEQFF. The chain uses TRBV6-1 and TRBJ2-1, with 9 bases matching TRBD2. The CDR3 has 14 amino acids. J gave up 10 bases and V 4 bases, and 8 bases lay outside the gene matches. Germline loops: CDR1 MNHNS, CDR2 SASEGT.